The entry that follows covers one TCR beta chain sequence. The antigen remains undetermined. Vbeta (60) and Jbeta (13) primers were used in the PCR. The protocol was immunoSEQ multiplex PCR, while the TCRdb copy is restricted to in-frame clones and leaves out a portion. Of under 200,000 clones listed, just under 80% are singletons. The sample is drawn from a study of cytomegalovirus exposure and HLA in healthy donors. The wider study: Of all 360 or so donors who were genotyped, about 84% belonged to the Caucasian-associated ancestry cluster. Findings and limits, study-wide: DRB1 showed the most TCR associations and HLA-C the fewest in a later analysis, as rates varied by HLA locus. In a later analysis, most CMV-associated TCR beta chains appeared HLA-restricted.

Germline CDR1 and CDR2: SGHNT and YYREEE (reference sequence). The J segment lost 4 bases and the V segment lost 5 bases, leaving 13 bases of the junction unmatched. The CDR3 sequence is 18 residues long. Sequenced sample: PBMCs. The sequence came from a woman in her forties or fifties in good health and CMV-seropositive. This chain uses TRBV5-4 with TRBJ2-5, with TRBD2 identical over 14 bases. The CDR3 loop is CASSYRLAGGPVGETQYF. CDR3 DNA sequence: TGTGCCAGCAGTTACCGACTAGCGGGAGGGCCGGTGGGAGAGACCCAGTACTTC.